This T cell receptor beta chain was found in a study of siplizumab effects on memory and regulatory T cells. Notes on this clone: No antigen is known for it.

Study findings and constraints: Suppressive capability of dividing Tregs from siplizumab cultures went unverified.

Sequenced by immunoSEQ multiplex PCR; TCRdb stores in-frame clones only, minus some. Of around 26,000 clones detected, 84% appear once; the ten largest clones hold 24%. There are 16 residues in the CDR3. V shed 6 bases and J shed 0 bases, with 12 bases lying between them. Germline-derived CDR1 and CDR2 are ENHRY and SYGVKD. This sequence was found in a human donor in good health. The chain has TRBV10-3 and TRBJ1-6; D uncertain. Specimen: memory CD4+ T cells sorted from blood. As DNA, the CDR3 is TGTGCCATCAGGACAAGTTTGCTCTCCTATAATTCACCCCTCCACTTT. Its protein product is CAIRTSLLSYNSPLHF.